The subject of this entry is one T cell receptor (beta chain). The CDR3 consists of 16 residues. Germline loops: CDR1 SGHTA, CDR2 FQGNSA. J lost 2 bases, V lost 0 bases, and 5 bases had no gene match. Sample treatment: some 20 received Ad26.COV2.S at low or high dose, single or two shots; about 5 received placebo; per-sample allocation not given. The samples date from day 63 after the first vaccine or placebo injection. The data belong to a study of Ad26.COV2.S vaccination and SARS-CoV-2 variants. Generated by immunoSEQ multiplex PCR, the TCRdb table keeps only in-frame clones and is missing some. The sample consists of 290,000 or so clones, about 90% of them appearing once.

The sample was peripheral blood, taken in a trial of Ad26.COV2.S vaccine versus placebo. The chain uses TRBV7-2 and TRBJ2-5; 8 bases match TRBD2. This receptor was obtained from a person aged 18-65 years who received the Ad26.COV2.S COVID-19 vaccine or a placebo. CDR3 sequence reads: CASSLAMRGVQETQYF. The CDR3 DNA is TGTGCCAGCAGCTTAGCGATGCGGGGGGTGCAAGAGACCCAGTACTTC.